A single sample gave rise to the 20 T cell receptor beta chains below, sequenced in a study of blood T cell repertoires in COVID-19. Generated by immunoSEQ multiplex PCR, the TCRdb table keeps only in-frame clones and is missing some. The sample consists of 150,000 to 200,000 clones, roughly 88% of them appearing once. Sequences were obtained from peripheral blood. The source is a woman aged 80 or older with active or convalescent COVID-19.

V gene TRBV7-8 combines with J gene TRBJ1-5, with no clear D. CDR1 and CDR2 from the germline V gene are SGHVS and FQNEAQ. This CDR3 has 14 amino acids. V lost 4 bases to trimming and J lost 3 bases, with 10 bases between them. Written as DNA, the CDR3 is TGTGCCAGCAGCTGGGAGCCCTACAATCAGCCCCAGCATTTT. Residues: CASSWEPYNQPQHF.

V and J are TRBV11-2 and TRBJ2-5, with TRBD2 matching 7 bases. Germline V gene lookup returns CDR1 SGHAT and CDR2 FQNNGV. The CDR3 runs to 13 residues. V shed 3 bases, J shed 4 bases, and the junction held 2 bases outside the gene matches. For the CDR3, the DNA is TGTGCCAGCAGCTTTTGGGGGGGAGAGACCCAGTACTTC. This codes for CASSFWGGETQYF.

This rearrangement joins TRBV19 to TRBJ1-2; 7 positions agree with TRBD1. The CDR3 spans 17 residues. Germline values: CDR1 LNHDA, CDR2 SQIVND (reference sequence). Unmatched junction bases numbered 17, after V lost 4 bases and J lost 6 bases. CDR3 amino acids: CASSTQGGPLLLHGYTF. The CDR3 DNA reads as TGTGCCAGTAGTACCCAAGGGGGCCCCCTTCTTCTACATGGCTACACCTTC.

The chain recombines TRBV5-1 with TRBJ1-1; perhaps TRBD1 as D (6 bases). V was clipped by 1 base and J by 3 bases, with 22 bases between them. Germline CDR1 reads SGHRS; CDR2 reads YFSETQ. This CDR3 spans 18 amino acids. The CDR3 sequence is CASSLRGLSEQGHTEAFF. Here the CDR3 DNA reads TGCGCCAGCAGCTTGAGGGGTTTGTCGGAACAGGGCCACACTGAAGCTTTCTTT. The variable domain in full, completed from reference TRBV5-1 and TRBJ1-1, reads KAGVTQTPRYLIKTRGQQVTLSCSPISGHRSVSWYQQTPGQGLQFLFEYFSETQRNKGNFPGRFSGRQFSNSRSEMNVSTLELGDSALYLCASSLRGLSEQGHTEAFFGQGTRLTVV.

V usage is TRBV11-2 and J usage is TRBJ1-1; D unresolved. Trimming left V 5 bases short and J 2 bases short, with 12 bases between. CDR3 length: 14 residues. In germline, CDR1 is SGHAT, CDR2 FQNNGV. The CDR3 reads CASSVRRDNTEAFF. For the CDR3, the DNA is TGTGCCAGCAGCGTCCGGCGGGATAACACTGAAGCTTTCTTT.

The chain carries TRBV9 and TRBJ1-4; a possible D gene is TRBD1 (6 bases). This CDR3 contains 13 residues. V shed 4 bases and J shed 7 bases, with 11 bases lying between them. Germline V gene sequence: CDR1 SGDLS, CDR2 YYNGEE. CDR3 loop: CASSTRTAEKLFF. CDR3 coding DNA: TGTGCCAGCAGCACGCGGACAGCTGAAAAACTGTTTTTT.

CDR3 nucleotide sequence: TGCGCCAGCTCGAACAGCCCCTACGAGCAGTACTTC. Residues: CASSNSPYEQYF. The V and J genes are TRBV10-2 and TRBJ2-7, with no clear D. The V gene lost 8 bases and the J gene lost 2 bases, with 10 bases spanning the gap. Germline loops: CDR1 WSHSY, CDR2 SAAADI. The CDR3 consists of 12 residues.

On this clone itself: At one end the junction does not follow the germline gene, possibly because of a read error. The chain carries TRBV7-7 and TRBJ2-3, with a weak D call TRBD2 (6 bases). Looked up from germline, CDR1 is SSHAT and CDR2 is FNYEAQ (reference sequence). This CDR3 contains 13 residues. CDR3 region: CASSLAEADTQYF. The CDR3 nucleotides read TGTGCTAGCAGCTTAGCGGAGGCAGATACGCAGTATTTT.

In nucleotides, the CDR3 is TGTGCCAGCAGCTTAGTTGGCGGTAGCAATCAGCCCCAGCATTTT. Translation gives CASSLVGGSNQPQHF. This rearrangement joins TRBV7-2 to TRBJ1-5; D gene uncertain. Trimming pared 1 base from V and 0 bases from J, leaving 7 bases between. Germline CDR1 is SGHTA and CDR2 is FQGNSA. The CDR3 extends over 15 amino acids.

V and J are TRBV19 and TRBJ1-1; TRBD1 aligns across 12 bases. The trim removed 3 bases at V and 6 bases at J, leaving 14 bases unmatched. Germline CDR1 is LNHDA and CDR2 is SQIVND (reference sequence). The CDR3 has 18 residues. In DNA, the CDR3 is TGTGCCAGTAGTATTCTTATCGGGGACAGGGGGCGAGGAGCTGAAGCTTTCTTT. This gives the protein CASSILIGDRGRGAEAFF.

The sample holds one count of this clone. V is TRBV5-1 and J is TRBJ2-3; 10 bases agree with TRBD1. Germline V gene data show CDR1 as SGHRS and CDR2 as YFSETQ. After removal of 0 bases from V and 7 bases from J, the junction contained 5 bases not matched to a gene. The CDR3 runs 15 residues. CDR3 nucleotide sequence: TGCGCCAGCAGCTTGGAGGGACAGGGGATTCATACGCAGTATTTT. As protein: CASSLEGQGIHTQYF.

The rearrangement uses TRBV27 and TRBJ1-1; TRBD1 matches 9 bases. Trimming took 0 bases from V and 11 from J; bases not matched to a gene: 13. The germline gives CDR1 MNHEY, CDR2 SMNVEV (reference sequence). This CDR3 region has 16 residues. The CDR3, as DNA: TGTGCCAGCAGTTTATCGGGTACAGGGGGCGGTTTGGGGGCTTTCTTT. Translation: CASSLSGTGGGLGAFF.

The chain is built from TRBV9 and TRBJ2-1; D is unresolved. The germline V gene has CDR1 SGDLS and CDR2 YYNGEE. There are 16 residues in the CDR3. Deletions cut 0 bases from V and 4 bases from J, with 14 bases between. CDR3 loop: CASSVATEPGYNEQFF. CDR3 coding DNA: TGTGCCAGCAGCGTAGCTACCGAGCCAGGATACAATGAGCAGTTCTTC.

The V and J genes are TRBV19 and TRBJ1-1; D possibly corresponds to TRBD1 (5 bases). The CDR3 totals 14 residues. V dropped 6 bases and J dropped 0 bases, with 11 bases sitting between them. Germline CDR1 and CDR2: LNHDA and SQIVND (reference sequence). The CDR3 DNA is TGTGCCAGTAGAGTGACAGCCTTGAACACTGAAGCTTTCTTT. Amino acid sequence: CASRVTALNTEAFF.

This clone was seen a handful of times. The chain recombines TRBV6-6 with TRBJ2-3; TRBD1 might be the D (5 bases). V was shortened by 2 bases and J by 2 bases, with 8 bases between the two germline ends. Germline values: CDR1 MNHNY, CDR2 SVGAGI (reference sequence). The length of the CDR3 is 14 residues. CDR3: CASSYGATTDTQYF. Written as DNA, the CDR3 is TGTGCCAGCAGTTACGGGGCCACCACAGATACGCAGTATTTT.

The chain carries TRBV18 and TRBJ1-5; 9 bases map to TRBD1. This CDR3 spans 16 amino acids. Germline CDR1 reads KGHSH; CDR2 reads LQKENI. Trimming cost V 5 bases and J 5 bases; bases outside gene matches: 10. The CDR3 region is CASSSWDREGYQPQHF. As DNA, the CDR3 is TGTGCCAGCTCATCCTGGGACAGGGAAGGGTATCAGCCCCAGCATTTT.

The chain employs TRBV7-6 and TRBJ2-5; 8 positions agree with TRBD1. The V gene's germline CDR1 is SGHVS and CDR2 FNYEAQ. After removal of 4 bases from V and 5 bases from J, the junction contained 3 bases not matched to a gene. This CDR3 is built from 13 residues. CDR3 in amino acids: CASSWGQAETQYF. Written as DNA, the CDR3 is TGTGCCAGCAGCTGGGGACAGGCGGAGACCCAGTACTTC.

The chain employs TRBV9 and TRBJ2-5, with TRBD2 identical over 10 bases. V shed 0 bases and J 3 bases; nucleotides not matched to a gene: 5. The CDR3 loop spans 16 amino acids. Germline V gene data show CDR1 as SGDLS and CDR2 as YYNGEE. CDR3 in DNA: TGTGCCAGCAGCGTAGGAGGTAGCGGGGGGAAAGAGACCCAGTACTTC. As protein: CASSVGGSGGKETQYF. The whole variable domain, remainder taken from reference TRBV9 and TRBJ2-5, is DSGVTQTPKHLITATGQRVTLRCSPRSGDLSVYWYQQSLDQGLQFLIQYYNGEERAKGNILERFSAQQFPDLHSELNLSSLELGDSALYFCASSVGGSGGKETQYFGPGTRLLVL.

The V and J genes are TRBV7-9 and TRBJ2-5, with 8 bases lining up with TRBD1. The V and J ends lost 3 bases and 5 bases, in that order; junction bases with no gene match: 20. Looked up from germline, CDR1 is SEHNR and CDR2 is FQNEAQ (reference sequence). CDR3 size: 19 residues. Here the CDR3 DNA reads TGTGCCAGCAGCTTTTGGACAGGGTGGACGTCGCCTCAGCGGGAGACCCAGTACTTC. Amino acids: CASSFWTGWTSPQRETQYF.

V gene TRBV19 combines with J gene TRBJ1-5; 7 bases fit TRBD1. Germline-derived CDR1 and CDR2 are LNHDA and SQIVND (reference sequence). V lost 9 bases to trimming and J lost 0 bases; unmatched junction nucleotides: 8. The CDR3 totals 15 residues. The CDR3 nucleotides read TGTGCCAGCCGTCAGACAGGGTATAGCAATCAGCCCCAGCATTTT. Residues: CASRQTGYSNQPQHF.